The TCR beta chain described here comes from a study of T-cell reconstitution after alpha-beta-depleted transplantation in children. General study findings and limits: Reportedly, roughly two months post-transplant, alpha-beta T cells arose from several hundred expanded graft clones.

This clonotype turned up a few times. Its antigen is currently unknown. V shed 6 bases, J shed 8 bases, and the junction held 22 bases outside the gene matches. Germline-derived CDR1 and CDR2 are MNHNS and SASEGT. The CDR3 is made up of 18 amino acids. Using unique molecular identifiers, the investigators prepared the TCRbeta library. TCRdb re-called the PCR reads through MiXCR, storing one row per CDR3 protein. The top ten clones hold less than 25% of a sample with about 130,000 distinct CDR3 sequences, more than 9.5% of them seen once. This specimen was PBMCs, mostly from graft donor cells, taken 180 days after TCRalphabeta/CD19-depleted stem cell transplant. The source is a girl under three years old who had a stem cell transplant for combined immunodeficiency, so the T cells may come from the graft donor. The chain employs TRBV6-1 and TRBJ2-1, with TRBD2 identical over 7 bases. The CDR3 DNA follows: TGTGCCAGCAGACAAGTGGGTCGGCGGGAGAGGATGGTCGATGAGCAGTTCTTC. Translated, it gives CASRQVGRRERMVDEQFF.